This T cell receptor beta chain was retrieved from a study of monozygotic twins with inflammatory bowel disease. Study observations and caveats: IBD patients exhibited fewer clonotypes shared with other individuals than healthy twins, particularly with disease activity.

Note on this clonotype: Its antigen remains unidentified.

Each donor had 2.5 ml of blood drawn. From germline, CDR1 is MNHEY and CDR2 SMNVEV (reference sequence). This CDR3 spans 13 amino acids. Each UMI, carrying a 6-nucleotide sample barcode, came from template switching. TCRdb re-called the 5' RACE reads, yielding one record per CDR3 amino acid sequence without DNA. This specimen shows about 170,000 distinct CDR3 sequences; the ten leading clones hold over 2.5%. The specimen was blood. This clonotype originated in a human donor with ulcerative colitis or Crohn's disease, or a healthy co-twin of an affected twin (not recorded which). This chain links TRBV27 with TRBJ1-4; TCRdb's assignment of TRBD1 cannot be checked, as there is no DNA. CDR3 sequence: CASWGGYDEKLFF.